These 18 T cell receptor beta chains share one sample of origin, sequenced in a study of cytomegalovirus exposure and HLA in healthy donors. PCR involved 60 Vbeta and 13 Jbeta primers. Repertoires were generated with immunoSEQ multiplex PCR, while TCRdb's copy carries only in-frame clones and drops some. The repertoire includes tens of thousands of clones, 72% of them detected once, and 12% sits in the top ten. Sample: PBMCs. These receptors all come from a woman in her forties in good health and CMV-seropositive.

The V call is TRBV15, the J call TRBJ2-1, with 10 bases lining up with TRBD1. This CDR3 is 16 amino acids long. Germline V CDR1 and CDR2: LNHNV, YYDKDF (reference sequence). The ends lost 3 bases at V and 7 bases at J; junction bases unmatched: 9. CDR3 sequence: CATSSASGTGVNEQFF. The DNA for the CDR3 is TGTGCCACCAGCAGCGCCTCCGGGACAGGGGTTAATGAGCAGTTCTTC.

The chain carries TRBV7-9 and TRBJ2-3; TRBD2 matches 10 bases. Germline trimming cut 5 bases from V and 4 bases from J; bases unmatched to any gene: 12. CDR1 SEHNR and CDR2 FQNEAQ come from the germline V gene (reference sequence). CDR3 size: 17 residues. The CDR3 region is CASSRPASGGIADTQYF. DNA for the CDR3: TGTGCCAGCAGCCGACCTGCTAGCGGGGGAATCGCAGATACGCAGTATTTT.

The chain links TRBV7-9 to TRBJ2-7; 7 nucleotides match TRBD1. This CDR3 contains 14 residues. With V trimmed by 5 bases and J by 6 bases, 10 bases remained unmatched. Germline V gives CDR1 SEHNR, CDR2 FQNEAQ (reference sequence). Here the CDR3 reads CASSPDTGVVEQYF. DNA for the CDR3: TGTGCCAGCAGCCCAGACACAGGGGTCGTCGAGCAGTACTTC. The full variable domain, in which reference TRBV7-9 and TRBJ2-7 provide the parts outside the CDR3, is DTGVSQNPRHKITKRGQNVTFRCDPISEHNRLYWYRQTLGQGPEFLTYFQNEAQLEKSRLLSDRFSAERPKGSFSTLEIQRTEQGDSAMYLCASSPDTGVVEQYFGPGTRLTVT.

The CDR3 spells CASSLISGHGYEQYF. The CDR3 DNA is TGTGCCAGCAGCTTGATTTCAGGACACGGGTACGAGCAGTACTTC. The J gene is TRBJ2-7, the V gene TRBV7-9, with D possibly matching TRBD1 (5 bases). The germline V gene has CDR1 SEHNR and CDR2 FQNEAQ (reference sequence). Trimming stripped 3 bases from V and 4 bases from J, with 16 bases between. The CDR3 is 15 residues long.

The chain combines TRBV5-1 with TRBJ2-3, with 10 bases that match TRBD2. Unmatched junction bases numbered 4, after V lost 2 bases and J lost 1 base. Germline lookup yields CDR1 SGHRS and CDR2 YFSETQ. The CDR3 spans 16 residues. The CDR3 here is CASSLAGGQGTDTQYF. CDR3 sequence (DNA): TGCGCCAGCAGCTTAGCGGGGGGGCAGGGCACAGATACGCAGTATTTT.

This sequence joins TRBV6-5 and TRBJ1-6, with a weak D call TRBD1 (6 bases). Germline-derived CDR1 and CDR2 are MNHEY and SVGAGI. The V gene lost 7 bases and the J gene lost 3 bases, with 13 bases spanning the gap. This CDR3 spans 15 amino acids. The CDR3 reads CASTRGGGYNSPLHF. The CDR3 DNA reads TGTGCCAGCACCCGGGGAGGGGGCTATAATTCACCCCTCCACTTT.

The CDR3 protein is CASTDRGRGTIYF. The CDR3 coding sequence is TGTGCCAGCACCGACAGGGGGCGAGGCACCATATATTTT. V gene TRBV6-5 combines with J gene TRBJ1-3; 10 bases map to TRBD1. J gave up 9 bases and V 7 bases, and 6 bases lay outside the gene matches. The length of the CDR3 is 13 residues. Germline V lookup: CDR1 MNHEY, CDR2 SVGAGI.

The CDR3 protein is CASSVSGRADTQYF. CDR3 in DNA: TGTGCCAGCAGCGTTTCGGGTCGCGCAGATACGCAGTATTTT. The gene calls are TRBV9 and TRBJ2-3; D unclear. CDR3 size: 14 residues. Deletions cut 2 bases from V and 4 bases from J, with 11 bases between. The germline V gene encodes CDR1 SGDLS and CDR2 YYNGEE.

This clone was seen only once. The chain employs TRBV7-3 and TRBJ1-1; no clear D. Germline CDR1 and CDR2: SGHTA and FQGTGA. The V end lost 2 bases, the J end lost 7 bases, and 14 bases lay between the germline ends. The CDR3 contains 14 residues. The CDR3 region is CASSLGPSAFEAFF. CDR3 coding DNA: TGTGCCAGCAGCTTAGGCCCCTCAGCGTTTGAAGCTTTCTTT.

This chain connects TRBV5-4 to TRBJ2-2, with 11 positions matching TRBD2. J gave up 5 bases and V 1 base, and 13 bases lay outside the gene matches. The CDR3 is 19 residues long. The germline V gene encodes CDR1 SGHNT and CDR2 YYREEE (reference sequence). The CDR3 protein is CASSLWDRTLAGGTGELFF. The CDR3 nucleotides read TGTGCCAGCAGCTTGTGGGATAGGACCTTAGCGGGGGGGACCGGGGAGCTGTTTTTT.

A single count supports this clone. This chain uses TRBV5-1 with TRBJ1-5, with a weak D call TRBD1 (6 bases). Trimming left V 3 bases short and J 0 bases short, with 10 bases between. The CDR3 consists of 15 residues. Germline V gives CDR1 SGHRS, CDR2 YFSETQ. As DNA, the CDR3 is TGCGCCAGCAGCTACGACAGGAATAGCAATCAGCCCCAGCATTTT. Its translation is CASSYDRNSNQPQHF.

The chain joins TRBV2 to TRBJ1-5, with D possibly TRBD1 on 5 matching bases. The V gene's germline CDR1 is SNHLY and CDR2 FYNNEI. This CDR3 is 14 amino acids long. V was shortened by 8 bases and J by 0 bases, with 11 bases between the two germline ends. In nucleotides, the CDR3 is TGTGCCAGCGGGTGGGGGGATAGCAATCAGCCCCAGCATTTT. It specifies CASGWGDSNQPQHF.

The CDR3 reads CASSLGTGNGYEQYF. CDR3 bases: TGTGCCAGCAGCTTAGGGACAGGGAATGGCTACGAGCAGTACTTC. This chain joins TRBV7-9 and TRBJ2-7; 8 nucleotides match TRBD1. In germline, CDR1 is SEHNR, CDR2 FQNEAQ (reference sequence). The CDR3 spans 15 residues. V lost 1 base to trimming and J lost 3 bases; unmatched junction nucleotides: 5.

This clone is a singleton in its sample. The CDR3 sequence: CASSERGSGANVLTF. The CDR3 bases are TGCGCCAGCAGTGAAAGGGGCTCTGGGGCCAACGTCCTGACTTTC. J is TRBJ2-6 and V is TRBV10-2; TRBD1 is a possible D gene (5 bases). Germline CDR1 and CDR2: WSHSY and SAAADI. The CDR3 extends over 15 amino acids. The V end was cut by 3 bases, the J end by 0 bases, with 6 bases between.

This clone was counted between two and nine times. The chain uses TRBV6-5 and TRBJ1-1; 11 bases map to TRBD1. Trimming took 6 bases from V and 7 from J; bases not matched to a gene: 7. Germline lookup yields CDR1 MNHEY and CDR2 SVGAGI. The CDR3 totals 14 residues. Here the CDR3 DNA reads TGTGCCAGCAGCTACCGGGACAGGGGGGGTGAAGCTTTCTTT. Translation: CASSYRDRGGEAFF.

The chain combines TRBV29-1 with TRBJ2-1, with D tentatively TRBD2 (6 bases). CDR3 length equals 13 residues. V dropped 7 bases and J dropped 8 bases, with 18 bases sitting between them. Germline assignment: CDR1 SQVTM and CDR2 ANQGSEA. CDR3 sequence reads: CSGRGTARDEQFF. The DNA for the CDR3 is TGCAGCGGGCGGGGAACAGCCAGAGATGAGCAGTTCTTC.

A single count supports this clone. V and J are TRBV5-1 and TRBJ2-3; TRBD2 aligns across 10 bases. The junction had 10 bases not matched to a gene; V was cut back by 1 base and J by 2 bases. The CDR3 length is 18 residues. Germline CDR1 reads SGHRS; CDR2 reads YFSETQ. The CDR3 coding sequence is TGCGCCAGCAGCTTGATGGTAGCGGGGGGCCTCAACACAGATACGCAGTATTTT. This sequence encodes CASSLMVAGGLNTDTQYF.

The chain is built from TRBV2 and TRBJ2-3; 10 nucleotides line up with TRBD1. The CDR3 consists of 16 residues. Germline V CDR1 and CDR2: SNHLY, FYNNEI. With V trimmed by 6 bases and J by 4 bases, 10 bases remained unmatched. CDR3 in DNA: TGTGCCAGCAGGACCCGGACAGGGGGTCTCTCAGATACGCAGTATTTT. It yields the protein CASRTRTGGLSDTQYF.